These 20 T cell receptor beta chains came from one sample sequenced in a study of blood T cell repertoires in COVID-19. Assay used: immunoSEQ multiplex PCR; TCRdb lists only in-frame clones, some missing. The table shows around 480,000 clones, with around 87% occurring only once. The sequencing sample was made of PBMCs or T cells enriched from blood (not recorded which). All receptors derive from a woman younger than 35 who had recovered from COVID-19.

The chain couples TRBV6-5 to TRBJ1-1; possibly TRBD1 for D (5 bases). The V gene lost 11 bases and the J gene lost 3 bases, with 13 bases spanning the gap. Germline CDR1 reads MNHEY; CDR2 reads SVGAGI. There are 12 residues in the CDR3. The CDR3 DNA reads as TGTGCCTCCCAAAAGGGGTACACTGAAGCTTTCTTT. Translation gives CASQKGYTEAFF.

The table lists this clone with a count of one. The chain links TRBV5-1 to TRBJ1-6; weak D call: TRBD1 (5 bases). The CDR3 contains 15 residues. The germline V and J ends were trimmed by 2 bases and 7 bases, with 13 bases remaining between them. CDR1 is SGHRS and CDR2 is YFSETQ in the germline V gene. This CDR3 reads CASSLQAVGNSPLHF. CDR3 nucleotide sequence: TGCGCCAGCAGCTTACAGGCGGTAGGGAATTCACCCCTCCACTTT.

The chain carries TRBV9 and TRBJ2-7; D possibly corresponds to TRBD2 (6 bases). From germline, CDR1 is SGDLS and CDR2 YYNGEE. With 2 bases removed from V and 2 bases from J, the gap between germline ends came to 11 bases. The CDR3 runs 14 residues. The CDR3 sequence is CASSVSGFPYEQYF. As DNA, the CDR3 is TGTGCCAGCAGCGTTAGCGGCTTCCCCTACGAGCAGTACTTC.

This chain joins TRBV5-1 and TRBJ1-4; 7 bases are a match to TRBD1. Germline-derived CDR1 and CDR2 are SGHRS and YFSETQ. This CDR3 is built from 16 residues. V gave up 4 bases and J gave up 7 bases; unmatched junction bases: 13. DNA of the CDR3: TGCGCCAGCAGCCTCGTACAGGGGACGAGAGTTGAAAAACTGTTTTTT. Protein product: CASSLVQGTRVEKLFF.

This clone occurred once. J is TRBJ1-1 and V is TRBV6-5; 7 bases are shared with TRBD1. Looked up from germline, CDR1 is MNHEY and CDR2 is SVGAGI. CDR3 size: 15 residues. V shed 5 bases and J 2 bases; nucleotides not matched to a gene: 8. The CDR3: CASSPPGTANTEAFF. The CDR3 nucleotides are TGTGCCAGCAGTCCCCCCGGGACAGCCAACACTGAAGCTTTCTTT.

CDR3 sequence: CASSLGGVVGNEQFF. The CDR3 DNA follows: TGTGCCAGCAGCTTGGGGGGAGTCGTTGGGAATGAGCAGTTCTTC. The chain employs TRBV5-4 and TRBJ2-1; possible D gene TRBD2, 5 bases. CDR3 size: 15 residues. The germline V gene encodes CDR1 SGHNT and CDR2 YYREEE (reference sequence). V was cut by 0 bases and J by 7 bases, with 14 bases left in between.

As for this clone: At the DNA level, this CDR3 is encoded by other sequences in the same sample as well. The V gene is TRBV12-3 or TRBV12-4, the J gene TRBJ1-2; 7 nucleotides line up with TRBD1. The ends lost 1 base at V and 8 bases at J; junction bases unmatched: 4. The CDR3 spans 13 residues. The CDR3 sequence is CASSLGQGEGYTF. The CDR3 DNA reads TGTGCCAGCAGTTTAGGACAGGGAGAGGGCTACACCTTC.

The J gene is TRBJ1-4, the V gene TRBV19, with 9 bases identical to TRBD1. Trimming at V came to 6 bases and at J to 8 bases, leaving 10 bases not matched to a gene. Germline V gene lookup returns CDR1 LNHDA and CDR2 SQIVND (reference sequence). The CDR3 is 15 residues long. CDR3 in DNA: TGTGCCAGTAGAGTGACAGGGGGATCGGGGGAAAAACTGTTTTTT. Translated: CASRVTGGSGEKLFF. Variable domain in full (rest from reference TRBV19 and TRBJ1-4): DGGITQSPKYLFRKEGQNVTLSCEQNLNHDAMYWYRQDPGQGLRLIYYSQIVNDFQKGDIAEGYSVSREKKESFPLTVTSAQKNPTAFYLCASRVTGGSGEKLFFGSGTQLSVL.

The chain recombines TRBV15 with TRBJ1-2, with no clear D. V was cut by 0 bases and J by 1 base, with 9 bases left in between. The CDR3 runs 15 residues. Germline CDR1 is LNHNV and CDR2 is YYDKDF (reference sequence). The CDR3 nucleotides read TGTGCCACCAGCAGAGAGGCCGTTTTTAACTATGGCTACACCTTC. This translates into CATSREAVFNYGYTF.

The J gene is TRBJ1-3, the V gene TRBV2; D possibly corresponds to TRBD1 (6 bases). Germline assignment: CDR1 SNHLY and CDR2 FYNNEI. The CDR3 extends over 12 amino acids. V was pared by 9 bases and J by 3 bases, with 9 bases between. The CDR3 DNA reads as TGTGCCAGTAAGGACAGTGGAAACACCATATATTTT. Protein: CASKDSGNTIYF.

This clone was seen once. V gene TRBV5-4 combines with J gene TRBJ2-2, with 15 bases aligning to TRBD2. V was pared by 4 bases and J by 4 bases, with 11 bases of the junction left unmatched. CDR1 SGHNT and CDR2 YYREEE come from the germline V gene (reference sequence). The CDR3 extends over 19 amino acids. CDR3 nucleotide sequence: TGTGCCAGCAGCCTACGGGGACTAGCGGGGGGAGGAAGCACCGGGGAGCTGTTTTTT. It is translated as CASSLRGLAGGGSTGELFF.

The rearrangement links TRBV5-1 to TRBJ1-2, with 8 bases that match TRBD1. The germline V gene has CDR1 SGHRS and CDR2 YFSETQ. CDR3 size: 15 residues. Unmatched junction bases numbered 6, after V lost 0 bases and J lost 5 bases. This CDR3 is CASSLGRGHWYGYTF. CDR3 DNA: TGCGCCAGCAGCTTGGGCAGGGGGCATTGGTATGGCTACACCTTC.

This clone showed up just once. V gene TRBV6-5 combines with J gene TRBJ2-7; a weak D match, TRBD2 (7 bases). Per the germline V gene, CDR1 is MNHEY and CDR2 is SVGAGI. The CDR3 is 15 residues long. Trimming removed 6 bases from V and 5 bases from J, with 20 bases in between. CDR3 coding DNA: TGTGCCAGCAGGAGGGGGGGCGTTTATATCGACGAGCAGTACTTC. It yields the protein CASRRGGVYIDEQYF.

The chain has TRBV18 and TRBJ2-7, with 9 positions matching TRBD2. V was pared by 4 bases and J by 5 bases, with 9 bases of the junction left unmatched. Germline values: CDR1 KGHSH, CDR2 LQKENI. The CDR3 has 15 residues. This CDR3 reads CASSLVAGGSDEQYF. CDR3 coding DNA: TGTGCCAGCTCACTCGTTGCGGGGGGGTCGGACGAGCAGTACTTC.

The J gene is TRBJ2-5, the V gene TRBV7-6; 11 bases map to TRBD1. The CDR3 totals 15 residues. Germline values: CDR1 SGHVS, CDR2 FNYEAQ. V was clipped by 5 bases and J by 4 bases; unmatched bases: 6. The CDR3 protein is CASSLGTGGPETQYF. The CDR3 nucleotides read TGTGCCAGCAGCCTAGGGACAGGGGGTCCAGAGACCCAGTACTTC.

The rearrangement uses TRBV10-3 and TRBJ1-5; tentatively, D is TRBD1 (5 bases). Germline lookup yields CDR1 ENHRY and CDR2 SYGVKD. The CDR3 contains 14 residues. Trimming removed 3 bases from V and 7 bases from J, with 13 bases in between. CDR3: CAISDGGSRQPQHF. The CDR3 nucleotides read TGTGCCATCAGTGACGGGGGTTCTAGACAGCCCCAGCATTTT.

This sequence joins TRBV28 and TRBJ2-6, with D possibly being TRBD2 (5 bases). The germline V and J ends were trimmed by 5 bases and 5 bases, with 22 bases remaining between them. From germline, CDR1 is MDHEN and CDR2 SYDVKM. The CDR3 has 18 residues. The CDR3 loop reads CASSRPPGSVRRANVLTF. DNA of the CDR3: TGTGCCAGCAGTCGTCCCCCGGGGTCGGTTAGAAGGGCCAACGTCCTGACTTTC.

The rearrangement uses TRBV7-9 and TRBJ2-1, with D possibly matching TRBD2 (5 bases). CDR1 is SEHNR, CDR2 FQNEAQ, per germline (reference sequence). This CDR3 has 10 residues. The CDR3 DNA sequence: TGTGCTCCGGGGAACAATGAGCAGTTCTTC. Protein sequence: CAPGNNEQFF.

V is TRBV12-3 or TRBV12-4 and J is TRBJ1-2, with 7 bases fitting TRBD1. CDR3 length: 12 residues. The V segment lost 7 bases and the J segment 8 bases; nucleotides outside the gene matches: 7. CDR3 nucleotide sequence: TGTGCCAGCAAAATAGGGACAGCCGGCTACACCTTC. Translated: CASKIGTAGYTF.

In its sample, this clone was seen once. The rearrangement links TRBV5-1 to TRBJ1-6, with D possibly matching TRBD1 (5 bases). CDR3 size: 18 residues. The germline gives CDR1 SGHRS, CDR2 YFSETQ. Trimming shortened V by 2 bases and J by 0 bases, and 15 bases separated the two germline ends. CDR3 sequence reads: CASSFIRGRSSYNSPLHF. The CDR3, as DNA: TGCGCCAGCAGCTTTATTAGGGGAAGGAGCTCCTATAATTCACCCCTCCACTTT.